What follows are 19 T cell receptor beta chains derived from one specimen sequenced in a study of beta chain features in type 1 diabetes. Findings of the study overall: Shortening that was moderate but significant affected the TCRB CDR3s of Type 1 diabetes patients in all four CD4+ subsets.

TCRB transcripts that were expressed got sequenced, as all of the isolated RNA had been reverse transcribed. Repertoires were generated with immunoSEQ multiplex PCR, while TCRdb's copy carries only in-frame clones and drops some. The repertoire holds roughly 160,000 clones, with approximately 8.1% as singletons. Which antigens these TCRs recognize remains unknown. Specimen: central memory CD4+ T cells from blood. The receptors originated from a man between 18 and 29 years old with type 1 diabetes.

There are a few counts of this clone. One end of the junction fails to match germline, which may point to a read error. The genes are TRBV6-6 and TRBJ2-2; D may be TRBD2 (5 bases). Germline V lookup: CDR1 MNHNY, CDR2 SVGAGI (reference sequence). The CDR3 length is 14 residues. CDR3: CASRFRRNAGELFF. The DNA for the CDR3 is TGTGCCAGCAGATTCCGGAGGAACGCCGGGGAGCTGTTTTTT.

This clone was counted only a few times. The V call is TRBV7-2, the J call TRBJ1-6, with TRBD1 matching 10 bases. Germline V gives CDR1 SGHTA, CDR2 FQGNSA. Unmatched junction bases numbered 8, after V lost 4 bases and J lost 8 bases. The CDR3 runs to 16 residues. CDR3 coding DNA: TGTGCCAGCAGCTCAACGGGACAGGGGAATTATTCACCCCTCCACTTT. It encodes CASSSTGQGNYSPLHF.

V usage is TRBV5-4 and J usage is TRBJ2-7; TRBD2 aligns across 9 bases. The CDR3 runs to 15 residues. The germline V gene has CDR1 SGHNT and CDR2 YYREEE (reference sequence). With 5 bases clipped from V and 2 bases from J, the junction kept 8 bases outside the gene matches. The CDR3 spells CASRSSGSAPYEQYF. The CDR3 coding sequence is TGTGCCAGCAGAAGTAGCGGGAGCGCCCCCTACGAGCAGTACTTC. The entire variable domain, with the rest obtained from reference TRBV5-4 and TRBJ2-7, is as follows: ETGVTQSPTHLIKTRGQQVTLRCSSQSGHNTVSWYQQALGQGPQFIFQYYREEENGRGNFPPRFSGLQFPNYSSELNVNALELDDSALYLCASRSSGSAPYEQYFGPGTRLTVT.

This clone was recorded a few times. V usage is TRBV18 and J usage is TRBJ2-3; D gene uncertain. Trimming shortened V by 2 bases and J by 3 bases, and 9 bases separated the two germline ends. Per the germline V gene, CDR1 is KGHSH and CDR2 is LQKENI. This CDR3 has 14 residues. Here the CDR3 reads CASSPSGATDTQYF. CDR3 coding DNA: TGTGCCAGCTCACCAAGTGGAGCTACAGATACGCAGTATTTT.

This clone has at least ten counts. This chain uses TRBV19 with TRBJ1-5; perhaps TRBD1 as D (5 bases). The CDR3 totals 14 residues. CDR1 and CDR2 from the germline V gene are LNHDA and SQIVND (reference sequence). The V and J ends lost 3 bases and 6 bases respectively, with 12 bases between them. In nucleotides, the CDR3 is TGTGCCAGTAGTATGTGGCAGGGTGTTCAGCCCCAGCATTTT. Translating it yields CASSMWQGVQPQHF.

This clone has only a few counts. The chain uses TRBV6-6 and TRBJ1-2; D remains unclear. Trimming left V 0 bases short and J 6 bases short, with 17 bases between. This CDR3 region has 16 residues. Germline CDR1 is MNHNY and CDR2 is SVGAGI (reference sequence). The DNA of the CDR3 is TGTGCCAGCAGTTACTCGTCTTCGGGGATCCGGGATGGCTACACCTTC. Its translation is CASSYSSSGIRDGYTF.

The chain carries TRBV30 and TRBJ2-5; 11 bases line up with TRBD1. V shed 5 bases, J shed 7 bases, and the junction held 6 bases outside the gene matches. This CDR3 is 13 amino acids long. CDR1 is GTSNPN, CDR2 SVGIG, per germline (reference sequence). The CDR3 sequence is CAWGGTGGRTQYF. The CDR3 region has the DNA TGTGCCTGGGGCGGGACAGGGGGAAGGACCCAGTACTTC.

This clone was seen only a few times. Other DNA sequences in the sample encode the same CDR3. This CDR3 is CASSPDRDYGYTF. For the CDR3, the DNA is TGTGCCAGCTCGCCCGACAGGGACTATGGCTACACCTTC. The chain carries TRBV18 and TRBJ1-2, with 7 bases fitting TRBD1. CDR3 length: 13 residues. Germline values: CDR1 KGHSH, CDR2 LQKENI. After removal of 6 bases from V and 3 bases from J, the junction contained 4 bases not matched to a gene.

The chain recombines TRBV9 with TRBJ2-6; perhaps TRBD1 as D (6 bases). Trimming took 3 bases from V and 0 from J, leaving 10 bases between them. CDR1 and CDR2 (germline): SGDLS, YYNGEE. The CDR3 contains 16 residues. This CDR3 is CASSAHRDSGANVLTF. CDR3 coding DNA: TGTGCCAGCAGCGCTCACAGGGACTCTGGGGCCAACGTCCTGACTTTC.

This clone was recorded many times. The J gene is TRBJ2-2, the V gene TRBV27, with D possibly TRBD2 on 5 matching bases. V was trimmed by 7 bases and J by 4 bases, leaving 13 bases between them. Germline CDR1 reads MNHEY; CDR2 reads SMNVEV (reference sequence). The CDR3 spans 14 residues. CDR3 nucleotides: TGTGCCAGCACTCGGCGGGCGGGCACCGGGGAGCTGTTTTTT. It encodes CASTRRAGTGELFF.

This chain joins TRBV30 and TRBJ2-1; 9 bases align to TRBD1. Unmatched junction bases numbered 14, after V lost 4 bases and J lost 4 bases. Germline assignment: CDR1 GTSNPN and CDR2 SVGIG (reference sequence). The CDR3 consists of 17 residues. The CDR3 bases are TGTGCCTGGACCTCTTCAGGGACAGGGCTGGCGTACAATGAGCAGTTCTTC. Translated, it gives CAWTSSGTGLAYNEQFF. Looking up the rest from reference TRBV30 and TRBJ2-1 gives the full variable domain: SQTIHQWPATLVQPVGSPLSLECTVEGTSNPNLYWYRQAAGRGLQLLFYSVGIGQISSEVPQNLSASRPQDRQFILSSKKLLLSDSGFYLCAWTSSGTGLAYNEQFFGPGTRLTVL.

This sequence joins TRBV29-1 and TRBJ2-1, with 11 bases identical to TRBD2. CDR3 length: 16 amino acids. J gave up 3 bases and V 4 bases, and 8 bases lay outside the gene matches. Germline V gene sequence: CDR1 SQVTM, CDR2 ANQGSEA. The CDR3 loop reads CSVATSGGTFYNEQFF. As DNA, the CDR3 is TGCAGCGTTGCAACTAGCGGGGGCACCTTCTACAATGAGCAGTTCTTC.

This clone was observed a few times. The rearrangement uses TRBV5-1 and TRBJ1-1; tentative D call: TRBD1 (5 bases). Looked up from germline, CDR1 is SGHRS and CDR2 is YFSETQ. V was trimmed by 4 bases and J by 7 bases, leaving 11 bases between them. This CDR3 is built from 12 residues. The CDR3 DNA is TGCGCCAGCAGCATAGGACACCGTGAAGCTTTCTTT. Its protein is CASSIGHREAFF.

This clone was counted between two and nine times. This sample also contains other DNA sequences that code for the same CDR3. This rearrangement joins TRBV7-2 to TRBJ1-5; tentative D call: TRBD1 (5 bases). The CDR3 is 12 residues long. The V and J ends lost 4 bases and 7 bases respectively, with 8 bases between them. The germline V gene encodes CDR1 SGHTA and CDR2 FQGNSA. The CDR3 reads CASSWAGQPQHF. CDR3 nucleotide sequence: TGTGCCAGCAGCTGGGCAGGGCAGCCCCAGCATTTT. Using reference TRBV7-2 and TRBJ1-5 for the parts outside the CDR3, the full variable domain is GAGVSQSPSNKVTEKGKDVELRCDPISGHTALYWYRQSLGQGLEFLIYFQGNSAPDKSGLPSDRFSAERTGGSVSTLTIQRTQQEDSAVYLCASSWAGQPQHFGDGTRLSIL.

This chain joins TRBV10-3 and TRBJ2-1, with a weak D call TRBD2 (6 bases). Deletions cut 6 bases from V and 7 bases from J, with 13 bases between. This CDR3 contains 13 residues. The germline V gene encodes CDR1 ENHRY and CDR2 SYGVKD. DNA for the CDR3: TGTGCCATCAGAGACTGGGGGGTTAATGAGCAGTTCTTC. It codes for CAIRDWGVNEQFF.

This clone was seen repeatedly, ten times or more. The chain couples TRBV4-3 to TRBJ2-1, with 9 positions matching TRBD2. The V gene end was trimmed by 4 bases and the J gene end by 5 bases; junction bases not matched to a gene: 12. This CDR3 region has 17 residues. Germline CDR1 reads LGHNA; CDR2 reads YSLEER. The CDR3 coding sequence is TGCGCCAGCAGCCCATACGATAGCGGGGGAAGCGACAATGAGCAGTTCTTC. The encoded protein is CASSPYDSGGSDNEQFF.

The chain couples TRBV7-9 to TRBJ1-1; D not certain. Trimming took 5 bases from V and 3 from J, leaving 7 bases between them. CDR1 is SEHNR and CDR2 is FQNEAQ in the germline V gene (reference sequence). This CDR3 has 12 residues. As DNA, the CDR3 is TGTGCCAGCAGCCCCCGGGACACTGAAGCTTTCTTT. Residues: CASSPRDTEAFF.

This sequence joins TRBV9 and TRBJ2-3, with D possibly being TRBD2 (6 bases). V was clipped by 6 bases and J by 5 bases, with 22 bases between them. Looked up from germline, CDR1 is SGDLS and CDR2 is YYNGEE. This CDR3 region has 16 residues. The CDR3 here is CASTARGAPGGDTQYF. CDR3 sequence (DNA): TGTGCCAGCACCGCCCGGGGAGCCCCCGGGGGAGATACGCAGTATTTT. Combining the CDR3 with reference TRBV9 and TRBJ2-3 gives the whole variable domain DSGVTQTPKHLITATGQRVTLRCSPRSGDLSVYWYQQSLDQGLQFLIQYYNGEERAKGNILERFSAQQFPDLHSELNLSSLELGDSALYFCASTARGAPGGDTQYFGPGTRLTVL.

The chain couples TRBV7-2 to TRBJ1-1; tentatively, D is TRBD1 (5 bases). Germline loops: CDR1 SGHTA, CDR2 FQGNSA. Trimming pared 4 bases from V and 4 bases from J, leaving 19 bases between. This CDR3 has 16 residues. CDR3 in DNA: TGTGCCAGCAGCTCCTCCGCTAGTCAGGGCGGCACTGAAGCTTTCTTT. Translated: CASSSSASQGGTEAFF.